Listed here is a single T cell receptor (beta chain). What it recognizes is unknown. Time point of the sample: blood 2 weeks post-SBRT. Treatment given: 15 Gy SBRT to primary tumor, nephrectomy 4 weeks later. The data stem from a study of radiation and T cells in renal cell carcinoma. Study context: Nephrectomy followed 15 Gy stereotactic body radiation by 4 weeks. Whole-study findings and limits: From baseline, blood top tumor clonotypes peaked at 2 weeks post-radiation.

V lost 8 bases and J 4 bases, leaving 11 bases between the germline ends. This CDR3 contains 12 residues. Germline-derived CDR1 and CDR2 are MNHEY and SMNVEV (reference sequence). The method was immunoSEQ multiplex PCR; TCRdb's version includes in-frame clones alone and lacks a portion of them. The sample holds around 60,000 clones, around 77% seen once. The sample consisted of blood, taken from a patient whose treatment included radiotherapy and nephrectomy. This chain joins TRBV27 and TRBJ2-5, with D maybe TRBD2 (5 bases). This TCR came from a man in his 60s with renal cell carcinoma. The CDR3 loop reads CASRGSVETQYF. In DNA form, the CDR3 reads TGTGCCAGCCGGGGTTCGGTAGAGACCCAGTACTTC.